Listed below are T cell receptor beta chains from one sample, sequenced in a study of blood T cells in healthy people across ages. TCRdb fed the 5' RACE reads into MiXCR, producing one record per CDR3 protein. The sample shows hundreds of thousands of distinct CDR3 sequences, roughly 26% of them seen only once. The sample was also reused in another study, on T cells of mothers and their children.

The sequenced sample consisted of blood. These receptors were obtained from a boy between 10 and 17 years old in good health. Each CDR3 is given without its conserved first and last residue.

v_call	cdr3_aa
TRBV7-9	ASRWGTGNHNEQF
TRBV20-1	SAKLQETQY
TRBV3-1	ASSQDWTPPDNEQF
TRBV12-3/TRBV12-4	ASSPAGGNEQY
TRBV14	AVDREGTGEKLF
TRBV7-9	AGRLAVSTDTQY
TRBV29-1	SARTRGETRY
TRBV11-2	ASRLKAGGSRETQY
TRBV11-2	ASRRTGTSGYEQY
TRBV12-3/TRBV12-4	ASRRDPSTDTQY
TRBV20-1	SARRGGLINEQF
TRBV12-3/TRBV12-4	ASSSGTLAF
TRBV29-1	SVEGSPGVLTYNEQF
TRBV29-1	SVLRGEYNEQF
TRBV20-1	SVLIQGTDTQY
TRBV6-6	ASSPSFTGSYEQY
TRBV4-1	ASSSRAEETQY
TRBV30	AWRGTVQETQY
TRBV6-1	ASSRTGSDDQPQH
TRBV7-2	ASSLSQAYDEQY
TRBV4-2	ASSTGTGSHYEQY
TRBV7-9	ASSRRRGYNEQF
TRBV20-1	SAGSAGQYNSPLH
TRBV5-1	ASSFKDATQY
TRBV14	ASSHAKGGLDQETQY
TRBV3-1	ASSRGTSGGRYNEQF
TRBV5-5	ASSRSGDPYNEQF
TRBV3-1	ASSPSGRNEQF
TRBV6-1	ASSLANPRGGRTYELY
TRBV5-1	ASSLAGRGVEQY